The text below deals with one T cell receptor beta chain. What this receptor recognizes is not known. No base qualities exist here, and no much larger clone lies one base off it. Library method: PCR. DNA from cultured CD4+ T cells underwent TCR sequencing with the Oncomine TCR Beta short-read assay at the Johns Hopkins FTIC core. The QIAamp micro DNA kit was used to extract genomic DNA from the cultured CD4+ T cells. Oncomine TCR Beta libraries from cultured CD4+ T cells were pooled using unique dual indexes and sequenced on an Illumina iSeq 100. As for the authors' bioinformatics: Non-productive sequences were removed, and CDR3s not starting with C, not ending with F or W, or shorter than 7 amino acids were discarded. Antigen-specific clonotypes were identified using the MANAFEST web application through comparison of peptide-stimulated wells with reference and other culture wells. Positive clones required FDR below 0.05, an odds ratio above 5, and productive frequency above 0.1% in at least two of three replicate wells. A clonotype counted as cross-reactive if it showed significant expansion both in the SARS-CoV-2 spike wells and in at least one common cold coronavirus spike condition. Using R version 3.6.1, CDR3 homology was evaluated through Levenshtein distances (stringdist) along with unrooted phylogenetic trees (ape). TCRdb reran the public reads through fastp at Q25 and MiXCR, keeping productive beta chains. Here each entry gathers all rows of one CDR3 protein and keeps the most common genes and DNA. What appears here as the V and J calls and clone size reflects TCRdb's work, not the paper's. The sample has around 19,000 distinct CDR3 sequences on record, roughly 46% of them singletons. The top ten clones comprise roughly 6.2% of the sample.

CDR1 and CDR2 were assigned from the germline V gene (reference sequence) as MNHEY and SMNVEV. The CDR3 spans 14 residues, from the cysteine through the phenylalanine. Just the 42-base CDR3 DNA is kept, in frame starting at base 1. Trimming at the junction amounts to 4 bases on V and 9 bases on J, and the germline ends lie 16 bases apart. In the paper's terms, the treatment or condition label means: roughly ten-day PBMC culture with coronavirus spike peptide pools or control peptides (ViraFEST assay). The ViraFEST assay was used in the study, in which antigen-specific T cells were expanded with peptide pools and expanded clonotypes were subsequently identified by TCR sequencing. The convalescent patients' positive SARS-CoV-2 PCR tests were from March to December 2020, which was before the Alpha, Beta and Delta variants emerged in the United States. Each well held some 2 million PBMCs cultured in IMDM containing around 5% human AB serum and about 10 IU/ml IL-2, with about 10 ug/ml peptide pools added. On days 3 and 7, half of the culture medium was replaced with fresh IL-2-containing medium. After around 10 days of culture, CD4+ T cells were isolated by negative selection with the EasySep CD4+ T cell isolation kit. Ficoll-Paque Plus gradient centrifugation was used to isolate PBMCs from whole blood, and the isolated PBMCs were then either used fresh or cryopreserved at -140C. Culture conditions were generally each tested in triplicate wells.

These data come from a study of vaccination and CD4 T cells after COVID-19 (dated by TCRdb to 2022 to 2024). For context, the study as a whole: SARS-CoV-2 positivity had been established in the convalescent patients by nasal swab PCR, and mild disease was recorded in roughly 9 of these patients and severe disease in one. The convalescent cohort included six males and four females, with two Hispanic individuals, seven Caucasians, two Asians and one multiracial person. Two doses of either the Pfizer-BioNTech BNT162b2 vaccine (n=8) or the Moderna mRNA-1273 vaccine (n=2) were administered to participants. Post-COVID blood samples were collected from convalescent patients a median of around 100 days after diagnosis, with a range of about 30 to 180 days. The time from the second vaccine dose to post-vaccine blood sampling had a median of roughly 77 days and ranged from about 14 to 250 days. Culture stimuli were overlapping spike peptide pools from SARS-CoV-2 and from the common cold coronaviruses HCoV-NL63, HCoV-OC43 and HCoV-229E. Control cultures used a CEFX viral epitope pool as positive control, an HIV-1 Nef peptide pool as negative control, or no peptide. In about 11 COVID-19 convalescent patients and several infection-naive healthy vaccine recipients, the spike-specific CD4+ TCR repertoire before mRNA vaccination was compared with the repertoire after mRNA vaccination. Points the paper makes about the study in general: Relatively few convalescent patients were included in the study, and early timepoints after natural infection were not analyzed. The median number of SARS-CoV-2-reactive clonotypes rose from around 21 after infection to about 40 after vaccination, but the change was not significant. In convalescent patients, a median roughly 86% of post-vaccine SARS-CoV-2-reactive clones were detected only after vaccination, suggesting vaccine-specific priming. In convalescent patients, nearly all vaccine-specific clones (304 of 307) were found to be mono-reactive for SARS-CoV-2 spike rather than cross-reactive with common cold coronaviruses.

This sequence was found in a human donor who had recovered from COVID-19. The sequence is built from TRBV27 and TRBJ2-1; the D gene cannot be named for sure. This specimen consisted of CD4+ T cells from blood, cultured in vitro, obtained before SARS-CoV-2 vaccination. The nucleotide sequence is TGTGCCAGCAGTTCGAACAGTGGTAGGAGTGAGCAGTTCTTC. The resulting protein is CASSSNSGRSEQFF.